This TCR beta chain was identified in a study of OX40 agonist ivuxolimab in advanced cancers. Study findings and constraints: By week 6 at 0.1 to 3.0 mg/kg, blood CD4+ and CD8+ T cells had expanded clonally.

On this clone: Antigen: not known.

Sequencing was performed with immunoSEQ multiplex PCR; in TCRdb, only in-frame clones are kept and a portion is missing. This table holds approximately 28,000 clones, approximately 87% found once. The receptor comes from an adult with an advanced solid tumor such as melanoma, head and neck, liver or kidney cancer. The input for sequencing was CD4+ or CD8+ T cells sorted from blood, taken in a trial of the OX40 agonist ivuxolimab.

CDR3 protein: CASSLLPGQFTEAFF. The CDR3 DNA sequence: TGTGCCAGCAGCTTACTCCCGGGACAGTTCACTGAAGCTTTCTTT. The V gene is TRBV11-2, the J gene TRBJ1-1; 7 positions agree with TRBD1. In germline, CDR1 is SGHAT, CDR2 FQNNGV. The CDR3 contains 15 residues. V lost 2 bases, J lost 4 bases, and 7 bases stayed unmatched.